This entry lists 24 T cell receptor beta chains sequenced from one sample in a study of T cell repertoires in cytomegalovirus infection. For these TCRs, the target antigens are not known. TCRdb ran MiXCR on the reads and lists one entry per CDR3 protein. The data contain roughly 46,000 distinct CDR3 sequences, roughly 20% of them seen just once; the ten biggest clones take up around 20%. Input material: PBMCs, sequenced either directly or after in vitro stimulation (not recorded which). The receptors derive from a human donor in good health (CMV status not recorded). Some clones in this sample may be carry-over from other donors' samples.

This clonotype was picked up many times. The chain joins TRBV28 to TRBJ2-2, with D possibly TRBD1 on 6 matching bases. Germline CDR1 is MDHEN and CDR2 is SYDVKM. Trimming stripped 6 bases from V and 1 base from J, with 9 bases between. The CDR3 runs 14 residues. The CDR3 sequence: CASRLTGNTGELFF. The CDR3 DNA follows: TGTGCCAGCAGGTTGACAGGGAACACCGGGGAGCTGTTTTTT.

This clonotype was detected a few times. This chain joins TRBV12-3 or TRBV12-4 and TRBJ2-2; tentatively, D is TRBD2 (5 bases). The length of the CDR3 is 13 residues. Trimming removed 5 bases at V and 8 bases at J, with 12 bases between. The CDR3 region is CASSPTTGGELFF. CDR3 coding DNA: TGTGCCAGCAGTCCGACGACGGGGGGGGAGCTGTTTTTT.

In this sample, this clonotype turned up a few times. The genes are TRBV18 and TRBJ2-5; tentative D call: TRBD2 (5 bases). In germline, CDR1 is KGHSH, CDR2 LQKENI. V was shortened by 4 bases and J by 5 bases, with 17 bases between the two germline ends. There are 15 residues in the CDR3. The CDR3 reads CASSLATKLGETQYF. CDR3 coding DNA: TGTGCCAGCTCACTAGCGACAAAACTAGGGGAGACCCAGTACTTC.

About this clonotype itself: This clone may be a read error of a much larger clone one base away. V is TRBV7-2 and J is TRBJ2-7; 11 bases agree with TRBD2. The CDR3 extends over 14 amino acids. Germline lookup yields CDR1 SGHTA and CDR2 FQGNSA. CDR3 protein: CANSSTSGGYEQYF. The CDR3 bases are TGTGCCAACAGCTCCACTAGCGGGGGCTACGAGCAGTACTTC.

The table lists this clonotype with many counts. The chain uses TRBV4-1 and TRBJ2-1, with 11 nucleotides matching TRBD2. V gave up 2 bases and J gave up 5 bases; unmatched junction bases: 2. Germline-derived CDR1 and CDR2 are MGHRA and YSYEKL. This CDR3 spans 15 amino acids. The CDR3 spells CASSQPTSGNNEQFF. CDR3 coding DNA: TGCGCCAGCAGCCAACCGACTAGCGGGAACAATGAGCAGTTCTTC.

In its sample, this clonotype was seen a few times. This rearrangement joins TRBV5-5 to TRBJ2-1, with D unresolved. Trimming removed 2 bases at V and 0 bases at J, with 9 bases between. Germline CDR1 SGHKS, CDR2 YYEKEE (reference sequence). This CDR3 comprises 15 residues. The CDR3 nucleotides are TGTGCCAGCAGCTTCCTCCGGAGCTCCTACAATGAGCAGTTCTTC. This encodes CASSFLRSSYNEQFF.

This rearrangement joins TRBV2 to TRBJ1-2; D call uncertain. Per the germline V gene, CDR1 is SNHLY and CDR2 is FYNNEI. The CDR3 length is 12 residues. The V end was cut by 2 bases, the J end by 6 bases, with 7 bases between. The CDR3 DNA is TGTGCCAGCAGTGAATCGTCCGATGGCTACACCTTC. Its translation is CASSESSDGYTF.

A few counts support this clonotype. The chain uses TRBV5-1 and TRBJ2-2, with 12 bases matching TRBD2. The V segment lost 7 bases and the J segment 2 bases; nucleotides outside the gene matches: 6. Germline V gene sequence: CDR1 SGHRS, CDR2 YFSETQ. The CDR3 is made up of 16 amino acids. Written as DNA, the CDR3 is TGCGCCAGCCTCGGACTAGCGGGACTAAACACCGGGGAGCTGTTTTTT. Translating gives CASLGLAGLNTGELFF.

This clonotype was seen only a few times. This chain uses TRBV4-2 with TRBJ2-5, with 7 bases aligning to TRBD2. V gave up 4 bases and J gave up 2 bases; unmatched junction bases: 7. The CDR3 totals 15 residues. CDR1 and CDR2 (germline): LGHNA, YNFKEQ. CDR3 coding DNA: TGTGCCAGCAGCCGGACGGGGGGATCTCAAGAGACCCAGTACTTC. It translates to CASSRTGGSQETQYF.

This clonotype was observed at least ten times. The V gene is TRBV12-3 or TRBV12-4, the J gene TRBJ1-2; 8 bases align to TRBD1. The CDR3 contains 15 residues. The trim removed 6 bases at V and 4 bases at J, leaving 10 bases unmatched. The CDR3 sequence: CASREPTGGGYGYTF. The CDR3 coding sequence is TGTGCCAGCAGAGAGCCTACAGGGGGGGGCTATGGCTACACCTTC.

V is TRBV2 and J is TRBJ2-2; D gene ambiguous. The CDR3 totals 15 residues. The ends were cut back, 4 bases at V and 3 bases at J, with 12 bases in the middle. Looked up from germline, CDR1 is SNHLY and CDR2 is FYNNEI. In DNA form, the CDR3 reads TGTGCCAGCAGTGGAGTGGAGCCGGACACCGGGGAGCTGTTTTTT. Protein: CASSGVEPDTGELFF.

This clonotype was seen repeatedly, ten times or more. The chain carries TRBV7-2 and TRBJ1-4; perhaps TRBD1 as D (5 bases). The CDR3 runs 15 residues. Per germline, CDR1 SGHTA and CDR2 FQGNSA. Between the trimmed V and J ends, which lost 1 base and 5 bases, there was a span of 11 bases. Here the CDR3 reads CASSLGRGGNEKLFF. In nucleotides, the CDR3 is TGTGCCAGCAGCTTAGGCCGGGGGGGGAATGAAAAACTGTTTTTT.

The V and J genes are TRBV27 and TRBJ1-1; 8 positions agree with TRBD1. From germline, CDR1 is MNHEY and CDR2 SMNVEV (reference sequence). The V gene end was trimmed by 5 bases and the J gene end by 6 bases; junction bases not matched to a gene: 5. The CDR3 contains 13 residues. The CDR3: CASSTTGAAEAFF. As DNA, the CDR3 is TGTGCCAGCAGTACGACAGGGGCGGCTGAAGCTTTCTTT.

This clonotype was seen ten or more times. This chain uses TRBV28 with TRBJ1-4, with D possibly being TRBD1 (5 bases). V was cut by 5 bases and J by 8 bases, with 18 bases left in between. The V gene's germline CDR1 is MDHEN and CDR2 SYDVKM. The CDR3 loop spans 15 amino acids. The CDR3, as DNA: TGTGCCAGCAGTCCTCGTCCAGGGCCCACCGAAAAACTGTTTTTT. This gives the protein CASSPRPGPTEKLFF.

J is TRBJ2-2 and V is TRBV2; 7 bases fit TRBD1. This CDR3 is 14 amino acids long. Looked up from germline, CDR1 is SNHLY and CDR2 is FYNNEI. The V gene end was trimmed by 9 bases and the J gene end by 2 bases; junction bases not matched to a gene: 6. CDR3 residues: CASQTGLNTGELFF. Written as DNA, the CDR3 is TGTGCCAGTCAGACAGGGCTTAACACCGGGGAGCTGTTTTTT.

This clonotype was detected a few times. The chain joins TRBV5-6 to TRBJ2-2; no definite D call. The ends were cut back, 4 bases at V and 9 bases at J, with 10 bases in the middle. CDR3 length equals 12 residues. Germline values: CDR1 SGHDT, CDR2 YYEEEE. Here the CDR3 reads CASSLSGRELFF. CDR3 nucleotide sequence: TGTGCCAGCAGCCTTTCTGGTCGGGAGCTGTTTTTT.

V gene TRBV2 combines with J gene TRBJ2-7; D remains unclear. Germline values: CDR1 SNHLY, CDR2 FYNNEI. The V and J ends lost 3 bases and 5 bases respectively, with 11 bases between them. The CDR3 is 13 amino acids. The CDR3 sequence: CASSDGPWDEQYF. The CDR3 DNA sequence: TGTGCCAGCAGTGATGGCCCCTGGGACGAGCAGTACTTC.

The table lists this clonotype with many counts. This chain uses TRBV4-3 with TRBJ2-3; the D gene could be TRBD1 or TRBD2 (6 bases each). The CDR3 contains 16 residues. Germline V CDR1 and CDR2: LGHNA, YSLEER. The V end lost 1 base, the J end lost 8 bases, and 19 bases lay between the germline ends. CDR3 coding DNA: TGCGCCAGCAGCCAAGGGGTAGCCGACGGAGGGGGTACGCAGTATTTT. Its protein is CASSQGVADGGGTQYF.

CDR3 in DNA: TGTGCCAGCAGCGCACCGGGACAGTTCTACAATGAGCAGTTCTTC. Translating gives CASSAPGQFYNEQFF. The chain employs TRBV7-6 and TRBJ2-1, with 7 nucleotides matching TRBD1. Germline trimming cut 5 bases from V and 3 bases from J; bases unmatched to any gene: 7. The germline CDR1 and CDR2 sequences are SGHVS and FNYEAQ. The CDR3 is 15 amino acids.

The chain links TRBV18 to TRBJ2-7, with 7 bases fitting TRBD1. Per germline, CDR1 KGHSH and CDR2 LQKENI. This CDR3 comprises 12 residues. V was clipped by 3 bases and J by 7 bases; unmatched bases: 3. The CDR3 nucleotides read TGTGCCAGCTCACCTGAGGGGGCGGAGCAGTACTTC. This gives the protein CASSPEGAEQYF.

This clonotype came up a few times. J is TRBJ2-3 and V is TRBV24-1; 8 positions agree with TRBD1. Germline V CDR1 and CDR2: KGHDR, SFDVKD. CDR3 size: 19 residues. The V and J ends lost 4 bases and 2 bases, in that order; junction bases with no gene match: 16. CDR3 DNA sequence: TGTGCCACCAGTGACCCCTACACCCGACAGGGGCAAACCACAGATACGCAGTATTTT. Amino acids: CATSDPYTRQGQTTDTQYF.

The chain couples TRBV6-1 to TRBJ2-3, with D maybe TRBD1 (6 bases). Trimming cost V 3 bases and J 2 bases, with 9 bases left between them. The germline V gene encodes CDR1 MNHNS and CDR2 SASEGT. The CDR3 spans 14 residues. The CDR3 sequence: CASSDRGPTDTQYF. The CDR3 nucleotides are TGTGCCAGCAGTGACAGGGGACCCACAGATACGCAGTATTTT.

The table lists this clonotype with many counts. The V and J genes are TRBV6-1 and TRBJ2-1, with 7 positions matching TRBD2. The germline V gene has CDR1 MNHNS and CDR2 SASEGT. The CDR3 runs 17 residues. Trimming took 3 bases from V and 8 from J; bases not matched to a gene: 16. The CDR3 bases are TGTGCCAGCAGTGATGGGGGGGGTACGAGGGTATTCGATGAGCAGTTCTTC. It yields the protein CASSDGGGTRVFDEQFF.

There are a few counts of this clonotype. CDR3: CASSLYRAVRSYEQYF. The CDR3 DNA reads as TGTGCCAGCAGCTTGTATCGAGCCGTGAGATCCTACGAGCAGTACTTC. The chain has TRBV5-6 and TRBJ2-7, with D hard to call. The V gene's germline CDR1 is SGHDT and CDR2 YYEEEE. The CDR3 has 16 residues. V lost 1 base and J 1 base, leaving 15 bases between the germline ends. Combining the CDR3 with reference TRBV5-6 and TRBJ2-7 gives the whole variable domain DAGVTQSPTHLIKTRGQQVTLRCSPKSGHDTVSWYQQALGQGPQFIFQYYEEEERQRGNFPDRFSGHQFPNYSSELNVNALLLGDSALYLCASSLYRAVRSYEQYFGPGTRLTVT.